The source of this T cell receptor (beta chain) is a study of CD8 T cells in ankylosing spondylitis. Study conclusions and caveats: Ankylosing spondylitis blood seemed to carry a telltale TCR beta motif made of several highly homologous variants. There was reportedly significant enrichment of clones that were disease-linked in matched ankylosing spondylitis synovial fluid.

Quantitative barcoded 5'-RACE was used to prepare TCR beta libraries. TCRdb itself ran the 5' RACE reads through MiXCR, one entry per CDR3 protein. The table records 800,000 to 900,000 distinct CDR3 sequences, 12% of them present only once. This clonotype was seen at least ten times. What it recognizes is unknown. J lost 5 bases, V lost 6 bases, and 8 bases had no gene match. The V gene's germline CDR1 is ENHRY and CDR2 SYGVKD. The CDR3 is 14 residues long. The source is a male donor with ankylosing spondylitis. The material sequenced was blood, either unsorted or a sorted T cell fraction (not recorded which). The rearrangement joins TRBV10-3 to TRBJ1-1, with 8 bases fitting TRBD1. The CDR3 region is CAISRQGSETEAFF. For the CDR3, the DNA is TGTGCCATCAGCCGACAGGGGAGTGAAACTGAAGCTTTCTTT.